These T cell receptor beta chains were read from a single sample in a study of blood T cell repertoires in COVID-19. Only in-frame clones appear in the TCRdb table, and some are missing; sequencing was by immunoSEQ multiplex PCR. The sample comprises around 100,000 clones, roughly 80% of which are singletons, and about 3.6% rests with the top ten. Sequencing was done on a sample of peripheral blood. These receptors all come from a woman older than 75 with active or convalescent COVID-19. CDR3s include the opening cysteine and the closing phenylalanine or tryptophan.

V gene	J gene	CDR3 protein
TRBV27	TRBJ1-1	CASRDYTGDPTEAFF
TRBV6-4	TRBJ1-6	CASRGEGISPLHF
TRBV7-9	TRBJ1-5	CASSPGQGFQPQHF
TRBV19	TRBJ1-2	CASSLDSRGGYTF
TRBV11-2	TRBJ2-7	CASSFLRGGKEQYF
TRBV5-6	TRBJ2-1	CASSLRTSGGAGFF
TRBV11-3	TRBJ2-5	CASSLQGGETQYF
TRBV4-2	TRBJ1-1	CASSQDTLTQAGEAFF
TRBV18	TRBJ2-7	CASSQKSKGDSEQYF
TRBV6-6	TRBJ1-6	CASRLKTGELSPLHF
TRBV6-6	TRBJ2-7	CASSPRQGLGYEQYF
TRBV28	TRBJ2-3	CASSLRQGMGTQYF
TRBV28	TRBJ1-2	CASRLGQGATINYGYTF
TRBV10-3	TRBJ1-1	CAISVRAGGENTEAFF
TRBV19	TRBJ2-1	CASSIDRKREGFNEQFF
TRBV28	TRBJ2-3	CASSLGRGDTQYF